This TCR beta chain originates from a study of cytomegalovirus exposure and HLA in healthy donors. The CDR3 totals 16 residues. V was trimmed by 0 bases and J by 6 bases, leaving 18 bases between them. Germline loops: CDR1 MGHRA, CDR2 YSYEKL. Use of 60 Vbeta and 13 Jbeta primers characterized the PCR. Profiling relied on immunoSEQ multiplex PCR, and the TCRdb table lists in-frame clones only, not all of them. The specimen's table records some 44,000 clones. Sequencing was carried out using PBMCs. The chain recombines TRBV4-1 with TRBJ2-7, with D tentatively TRBD2 (6 bases). The clonotype comes from a woman in her thirties in good health and CMV-seronegative. The CDR3 sequence is CASSQEMLAGLCEQYF. The CDR3 DNA is TGCGCCAGCAGCCAAGAAATGCTGGCGGGACTCTGCGAGCAGTACTTC.